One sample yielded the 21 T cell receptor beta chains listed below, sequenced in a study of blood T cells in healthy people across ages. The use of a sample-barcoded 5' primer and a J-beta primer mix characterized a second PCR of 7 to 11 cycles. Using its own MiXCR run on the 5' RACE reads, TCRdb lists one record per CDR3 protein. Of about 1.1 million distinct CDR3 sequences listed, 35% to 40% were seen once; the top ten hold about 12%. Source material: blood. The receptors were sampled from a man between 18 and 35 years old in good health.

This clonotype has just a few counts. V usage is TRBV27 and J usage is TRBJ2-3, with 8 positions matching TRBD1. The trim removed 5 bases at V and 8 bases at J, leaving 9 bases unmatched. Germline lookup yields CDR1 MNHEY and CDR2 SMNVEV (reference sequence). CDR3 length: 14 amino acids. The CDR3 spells CASSIYDRGGTQYF. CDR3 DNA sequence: TGTGCCAGCAGTATCTACGACAGGGGTGGTACGCAGTATTTT.

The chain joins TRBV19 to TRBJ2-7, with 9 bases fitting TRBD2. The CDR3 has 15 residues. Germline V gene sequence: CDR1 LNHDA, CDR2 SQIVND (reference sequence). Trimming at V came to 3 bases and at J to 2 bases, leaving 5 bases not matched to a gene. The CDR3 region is CASSIGLAGTYEQYF. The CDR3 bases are TGTGCCAGTAGTATTGGTCTAGCGGGGACCTACGAGCAGTACTTC.

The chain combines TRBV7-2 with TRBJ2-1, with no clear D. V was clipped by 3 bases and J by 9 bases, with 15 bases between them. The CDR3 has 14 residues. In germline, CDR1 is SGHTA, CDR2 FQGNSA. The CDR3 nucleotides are TGTGCCAGCAGCTTCGGCTTTATGGCATGTGAGCAGTTCTTC. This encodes CASSFGFMACEQFF.

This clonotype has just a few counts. CDR3 coding DNA: TGTGCCAGCAGCCAAGAAAAGTCAGCTGTGAGCTATGGCTACACCTTC. Translating gives CASSQEKSAVSYGYTF. This chain links TRBV4-2 with TRBJ1-2; D unclear. Trimming removed 0 bases at V and 4 bases at J, with 15 bases between. Looked up from germline, CDR1 is LGHNA and CDR2 is YNFKEQ. The CDR3 has 16 residues.

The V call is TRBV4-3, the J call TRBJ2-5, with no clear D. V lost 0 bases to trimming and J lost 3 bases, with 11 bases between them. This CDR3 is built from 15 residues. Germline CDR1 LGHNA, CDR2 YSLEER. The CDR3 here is CASSQDPTKEETQYF. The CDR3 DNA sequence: TGCGCCAGCAGCCAAGATCCAACGAAGGAAGAGACCCAGTACTTC.

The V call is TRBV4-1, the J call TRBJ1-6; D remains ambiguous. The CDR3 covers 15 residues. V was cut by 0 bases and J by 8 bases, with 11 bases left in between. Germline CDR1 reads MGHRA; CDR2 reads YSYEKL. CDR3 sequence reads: CASSQDSLVDSPLHF. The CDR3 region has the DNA TGCGCCAGCAGCCAAGACTCGCTGGTGGATTCACCCCTCCACTTT.

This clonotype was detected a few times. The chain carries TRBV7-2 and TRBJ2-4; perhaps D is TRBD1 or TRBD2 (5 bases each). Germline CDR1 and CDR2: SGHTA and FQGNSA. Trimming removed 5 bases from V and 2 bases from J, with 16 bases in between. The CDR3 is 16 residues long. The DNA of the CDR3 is TGTGCCAGCAGCCTCGGGACCTACACGACCAAAAACATTCAGTACTTC. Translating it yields CASSLGTYTTKNIQYF.

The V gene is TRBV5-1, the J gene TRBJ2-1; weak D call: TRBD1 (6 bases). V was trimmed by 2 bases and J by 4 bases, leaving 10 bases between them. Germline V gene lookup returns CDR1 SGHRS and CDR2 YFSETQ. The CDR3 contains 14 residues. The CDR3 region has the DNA TGCGCCAGCAGCTTTATGACAGGATACAATGAGCAGTTCTTC. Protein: CASSFMTGYNEQFF.

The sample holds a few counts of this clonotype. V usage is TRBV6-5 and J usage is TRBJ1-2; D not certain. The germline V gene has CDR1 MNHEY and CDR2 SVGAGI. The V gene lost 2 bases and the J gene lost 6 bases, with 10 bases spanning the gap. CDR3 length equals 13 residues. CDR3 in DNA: TGTGCCAGCAGTTACACGAGATGGGATGGCTACACCTTC. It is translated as CASSYTRWDGYTF.

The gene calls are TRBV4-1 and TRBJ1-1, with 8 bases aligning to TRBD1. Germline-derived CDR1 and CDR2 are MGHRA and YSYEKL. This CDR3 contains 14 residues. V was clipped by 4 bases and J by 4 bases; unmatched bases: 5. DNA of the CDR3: TGCGCCAGCAGCCTACACAGGGGGGGCACTGAAGCTTTCTTT. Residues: CASSLHRGGTEAFF.

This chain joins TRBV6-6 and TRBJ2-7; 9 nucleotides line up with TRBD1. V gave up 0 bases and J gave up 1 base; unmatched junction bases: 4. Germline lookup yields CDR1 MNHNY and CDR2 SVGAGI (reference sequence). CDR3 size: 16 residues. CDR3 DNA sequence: TGTGCCAGCAGTTACTCGAGACAGGGGGGTTCCTACGAGCAGTACTTC. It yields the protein CASSYSRQGGSYEQYF.

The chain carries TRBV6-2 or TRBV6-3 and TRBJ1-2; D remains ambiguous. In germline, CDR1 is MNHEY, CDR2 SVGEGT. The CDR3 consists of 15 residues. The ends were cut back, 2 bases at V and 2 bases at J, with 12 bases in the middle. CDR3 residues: CASSYVFRSNYGYTF. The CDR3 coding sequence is TGTGCCAGCAGTTACGTCTTCAGGTCAAACTATGGCTACACCTTC.

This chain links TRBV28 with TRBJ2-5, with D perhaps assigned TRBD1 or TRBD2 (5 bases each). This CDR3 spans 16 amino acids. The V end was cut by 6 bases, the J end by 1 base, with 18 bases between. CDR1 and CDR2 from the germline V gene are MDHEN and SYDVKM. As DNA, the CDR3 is TGTGCCAGCAGGGAATCGGGACGGGGTGGCCAAGAGACCCAGTACTTC. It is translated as CASRESGRGGQETQYF.

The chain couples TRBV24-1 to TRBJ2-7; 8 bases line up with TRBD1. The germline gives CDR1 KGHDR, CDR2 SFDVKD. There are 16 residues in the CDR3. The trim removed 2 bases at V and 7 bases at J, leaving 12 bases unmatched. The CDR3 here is CATSDSGTGSYNEQYF. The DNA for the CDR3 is TGTGCCACCAGTGATTCCGGGACAGGCTCCTACAATGAGCAGTACTTC.

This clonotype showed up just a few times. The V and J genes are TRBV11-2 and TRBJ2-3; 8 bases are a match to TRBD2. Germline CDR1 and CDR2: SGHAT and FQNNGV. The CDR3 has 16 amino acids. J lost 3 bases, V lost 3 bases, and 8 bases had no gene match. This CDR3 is CASSFFSGGPTDTQYF. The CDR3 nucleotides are TGTGCCAGCAGCTTCTTTTCGGGGGGGCCGACAGATACGCAGTATTTT.

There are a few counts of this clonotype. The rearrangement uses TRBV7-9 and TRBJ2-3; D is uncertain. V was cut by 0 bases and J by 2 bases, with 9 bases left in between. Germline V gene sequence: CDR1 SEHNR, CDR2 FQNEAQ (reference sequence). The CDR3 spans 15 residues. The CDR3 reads CASSLAGSLTDTQYF. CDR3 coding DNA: TGTGCCAGCAGCTTAGCGGGCAGTCTCACAGATACGCAGTATTTT.

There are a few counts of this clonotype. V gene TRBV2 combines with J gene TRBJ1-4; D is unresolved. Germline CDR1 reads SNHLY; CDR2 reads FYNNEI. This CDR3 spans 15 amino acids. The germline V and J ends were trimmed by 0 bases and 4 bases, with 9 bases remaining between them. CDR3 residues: CASSEASGLNEKLFF. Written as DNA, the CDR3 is TGTGCCAGCAGTGAAGCGTCAGGCCTTAATGAAAAACTGTTTTTT. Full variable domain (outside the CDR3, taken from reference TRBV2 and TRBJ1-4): EPEVTQTPSHQVTQMGQEVILRCVPISNHLYFYWYRQILGQKVEFLVSFYNNEISEKSEIFDDQFSVERPDGSNFTLKIRSTKLEDSAMYFCASSEASGLNEKLFFGSGTQLSVL.

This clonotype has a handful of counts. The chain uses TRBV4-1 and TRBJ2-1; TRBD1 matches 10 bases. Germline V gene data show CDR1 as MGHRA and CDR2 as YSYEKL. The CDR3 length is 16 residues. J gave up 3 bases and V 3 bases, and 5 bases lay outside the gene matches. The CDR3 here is CASSQTGTGDYNEQFF. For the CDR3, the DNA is TGCGCCAGCAGCCAGACCGGGACAGGGGACTACAATGAGCAGTTCTTC.

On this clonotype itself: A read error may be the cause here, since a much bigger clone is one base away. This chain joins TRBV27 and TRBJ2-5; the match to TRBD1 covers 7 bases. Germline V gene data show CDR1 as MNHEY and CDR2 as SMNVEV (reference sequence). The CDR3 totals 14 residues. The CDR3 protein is CACSDRVKQETQYF. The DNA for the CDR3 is TGTGCCTGCAGCGACAGGGTGAAACAAGAGACCCAGTACTTC.

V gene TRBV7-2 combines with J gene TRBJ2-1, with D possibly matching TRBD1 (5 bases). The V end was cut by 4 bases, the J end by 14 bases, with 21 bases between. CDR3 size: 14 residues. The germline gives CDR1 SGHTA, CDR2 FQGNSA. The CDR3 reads CASSSNQGLPSEFF. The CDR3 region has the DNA TGTGCCAGCAGCTCAAACCAGGGTCTGCCGTCGGAGTTCTTC.

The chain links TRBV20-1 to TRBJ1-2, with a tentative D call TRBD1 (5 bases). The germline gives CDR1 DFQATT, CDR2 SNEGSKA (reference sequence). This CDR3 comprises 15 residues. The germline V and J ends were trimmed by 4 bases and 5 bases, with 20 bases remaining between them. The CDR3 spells CSATPGHALGYGYTF. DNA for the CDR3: TGCAGTGCTACCCCAGGACATGCATTGGGGTATGGCTACACCTTC.